Presented here are 11 T cell receptor beta chains from one specimen sequenced in a study of CD8+ T cells in alopecia areata. cDNA reverse transcribed from extracted RNA served as the sequencing template. Measured with immunoSEQ multiplex PCR; TCRdb has only the in-frame clones, and not every one. The sample lists roughly 150,000 clones; about 50% were seen once. The sequencing used CD8+ T cells sorted from blood, collected at week 0. These receptors were taken from a human donor with alopecia areata.

This clone was counted a few times. This rearrangement joins TRBV7-8 to TRBJ2-5, with D possibly matching TRBD2 (6 bases). The CDR3 extends over 16 amino acids. From germline, CDR1 is SGHVS and CDR2 FQNEAQ. Trimming stripped 3 bases from V and 0 bases from J, with 14 bases between. CDR3 sequence reads: CASSLGRGWYQETQYF. The CDR3 DNA sequence: TGTGCCAGCAGCTTGGGGCGGGGTTGGTACCAAGAGACCCAGTACTTC. Supplemented by reference TRBV7-8 and TRBJ2-5, the full variable domain reads GAGVSQSPRYKVAKRGQDVALRCDPISGHVSLFWYQQALGQGPEFLTYFQNEAQLDKSGLPSDRFFAERPEGSVSTLKIQRTQQEDSAVYLCASSLGRGWYQETQYFGPGTRLLVL.

This clone was seen once. The chain carries TRBV5-6 and TRBJ2-7; 7 bases fit TRBD1. This CDR3 is built from 15 residues. The V and J ends lost 0 bases and 5 bases, in that order; junction bases with no gene match: 8. The germline gives CDR1 SGHDT, CDR2 YYEEEE. CDR3 sequence: CASSLGQTGRDEQYF. The CDR3 DNA reads TGTGCCAGCAGCTTGGGACAGACAGGGCGAGACGAGCAGTACTTC.

CDR3 in DNA: TGCGCCAGCAGCCAAGATCCGGTACGGACCCAGTACTTC. Amino acids: CASSQDPVRTQYF. V usage is TRBV4-3 and J usage is TRBJ2-5; no clear D gene. The V end lost 0 bases, the J end lost 7 bases, and 9 bases lay between the germline ends. This CDR3 comprises 13 residues. Looked up from germline, CDR1 is LGHNA and CDR2 is YSLEER.

The chain recombines TRBV30 with TRBJ2-1; 8 nucleotides agree with TRBD1. Per germline, CDR1 GTSNPN and CDR2 SVGIG (reference sequence). The CDR3 extends over 12 amino acids. Germline trimming cut 6 bases from V and 8 bases from J; bases unmatched to any gene: 6. In DNA form, the CDR3 reads TGTGCCTGCTTCAGGACAGGGCATGAGCAGTTCTTC. This sequence encodes CACFRTGHEQFF. The whole variable domain, filled in from reference TRBV30 and TRBJ2-1, reads SQTIHQWPATLVQPVGSPLSLECTVEGTSNPNLYWYRQAAGRGLQLLFYSVGIGQISSEVPQNLSASRPQDRQFILSSKKLLLSDSGFYLCACFRTGHEQFFGPGTRLTVL.

V is TRBV30 and J is TRBJ2-7; D not certain. The CDR3 is 14 residues long. The V and J ends lost 0 bases and 3 bases respectively, with 12 bases between them. The germline V gene encodes CDR1 GTSNPN and CDR2 SVGIG (reference sequence). The CDR3 spells CAWSVGGVGYEQYF. DNA of the CDR3: TGTGCCTGGAGTGTAGGCGGAGTTGGCTACGAGCAGTACTTC.

This clone was seen a few times. The chain couples TRBV11-2 to TRBJ2-1, with 9 nucleotides matching TRBD2. Germline loops: CDR1 SGHAT, CDR2 FQNNGV. V shed 1 base, J shed 9 bases, and the junction held 1 base outside the gene matches. The CDR3 spans 13 residues. In nucleotides, the CDR3 is TGTGCCAGCAGCTTAGTAGCGGGGGCTGAGCAGTTCTTC. Translating gives CASSLVAGAEQFF.

This clone was counted once. This chain uses TRBV7-9 with TRBJ2-3; a possible D gene is TRBD1 (7 bases). Germline V lookup: CDR1 SEHNR, CDR2 FQNEAQ (reference sequence). V lost 7 bases and J 1 base, leaving 18 bases between the germline ends. The CDR3 runs 16 residues. Here the CDR3 DNA reads TGTGCCAGCAATCCGCCCACAGGGGAGGGCACAGATACGCAGTATTTT. It specifies CASNPPTGEGTDTQYF.

This clone has only a few counts. The V and J genes are TRBV11-1 and TRBJ2-2; D gene ambiguous. Germline V gene lookup returns CDR1 SGHAT and CDR2 FQDESV (reference sequence). Trimming shortened V by 3 bases and J by 7 bases, and 6 bases separated the two germline ends. This CDR3 comprises 12 residues. CDR3 nucleotide sequence: TGTGCCAGCAGCTTCAGAGGCGGGGAGCTGTTTTTT. This translates into CASSFRGGELFF.

The V call is TRBV7-9, the J call TRBJ2-3, with D tentatively TRBD2 (6 bases). This CDR3 is 16 amino acids long. CDR1 and CDR2 (germline): SEHNR, FQNEAQ (reference sequence). Deletions cut 1 base from V and 4 bases from J, with 15 bases between. CDR3 protein: CASSLVPGGDPDTQYF. DNA for the CDR3: TGTGCCAGCAGCTTAGTGCCCGGCGGGGACCCAGATACGCAGTATTTT.

This clone was found a few times. This chain uses TRBV29-1 with TRBJ2-1; 8 bases are shared with TRBD1. The V segment lost 5 bases and the J segment 8 bases; nucleotides outside the gene matches: 5. Germline V lookup: CDR1 SQVTM, CDR2 ANQGSEA. The CDR3 runs 12 residues. This CDR3 reads CSVPDRGDEQFF. The CDR3 bases are TGCAGCGTTCCCGACAGGGGTGATGAGCAGTTCTTC.

The chain links TRBV6-1 to TRBJ1-6, with TRBD1 identical over 7 bases. V shed 1 base and J 11 bases; nucleotides not matched to a gene: 8. CDR1 and CDR2 (germline): MNHNS, SASEGT. This CDR3 has 15 amino acids. CDR3 region: CASSEGWGQNPPLHF. CDR3 nucleotides: TGTGCCAGCAGTGAAGGGTGGGGACAGAATCCACCCCTCCACTTT.